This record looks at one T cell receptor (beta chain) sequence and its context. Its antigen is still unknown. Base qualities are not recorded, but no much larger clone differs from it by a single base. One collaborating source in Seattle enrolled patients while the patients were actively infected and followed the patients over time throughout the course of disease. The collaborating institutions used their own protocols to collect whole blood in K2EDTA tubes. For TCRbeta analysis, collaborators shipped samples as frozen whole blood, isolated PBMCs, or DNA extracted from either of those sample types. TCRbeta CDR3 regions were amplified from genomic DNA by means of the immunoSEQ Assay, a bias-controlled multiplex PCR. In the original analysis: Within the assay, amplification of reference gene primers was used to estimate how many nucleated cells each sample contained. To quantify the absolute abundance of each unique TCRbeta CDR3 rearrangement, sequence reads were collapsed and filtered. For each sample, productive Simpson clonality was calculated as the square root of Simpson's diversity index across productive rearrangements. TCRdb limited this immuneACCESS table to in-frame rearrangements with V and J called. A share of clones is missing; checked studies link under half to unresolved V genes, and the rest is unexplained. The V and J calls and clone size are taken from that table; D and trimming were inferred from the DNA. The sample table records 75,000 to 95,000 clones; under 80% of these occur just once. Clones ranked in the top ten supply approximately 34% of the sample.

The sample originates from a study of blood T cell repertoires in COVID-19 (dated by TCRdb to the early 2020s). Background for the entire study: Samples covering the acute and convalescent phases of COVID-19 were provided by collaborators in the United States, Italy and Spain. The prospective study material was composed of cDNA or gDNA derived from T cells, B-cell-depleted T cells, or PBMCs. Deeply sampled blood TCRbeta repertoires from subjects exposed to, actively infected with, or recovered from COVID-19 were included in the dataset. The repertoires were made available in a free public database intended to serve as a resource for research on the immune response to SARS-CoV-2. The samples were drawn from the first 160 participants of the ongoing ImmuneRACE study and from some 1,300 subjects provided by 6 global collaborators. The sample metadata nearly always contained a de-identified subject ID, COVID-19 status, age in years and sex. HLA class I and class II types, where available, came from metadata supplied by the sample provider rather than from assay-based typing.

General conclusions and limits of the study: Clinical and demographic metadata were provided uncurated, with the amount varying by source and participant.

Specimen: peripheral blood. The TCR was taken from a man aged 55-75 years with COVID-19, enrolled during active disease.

The nucleotide sequence is TGTGCCAGCAGAACGGGACAGAACTTGAACACTGAAGCTTTCTTT. The encoded protein is CASRTGQNLNTEAFF. The chain is encoded by TRBV6-5 joined to TRBJ1-1; 7 central bases correspond to TRBD1. The germline V and J ends show losses of 6 bases and 0 bases respectively, and no gene match explains 7 bases of the junction. Spanning cysteine to phenylalanine, the CDR3 consists of 15 amino acids. Here the CDR3 DNA is all that survives: 45 bases in frame from base 1. CDR1 MNHEY and CDR2 SVGAGI were looked up in the germline V gene.